The rows below give T cell receptor beta chains drawn from one sample of a study of PD-1 blockade in mismatch repair-deficient tumors. Data came from immunoSEQ multiplex PCR; TCRdb stores just in-frame clones and leaves some out. Found here are around 40,000 clones, 75% to 90% of them singletons; the top ten hold approximately 1.1%. Source: PBMCs, taken about 40 weeks after starting pembrolizumab. The source of these receptors is an adult with mismatch repair-deficient cancer. The CDR3 runs from the conserved cysteine through the conserved F or W. The D gene is left open where the match is weak. For some rows the clone size is stated as once, few or many, or as a class when expanded; others skip it.

>-|TRBV7-9|TRBJ1-2|-
TGTGCCAGCAGCTTAGGAGGGCTAGACTATGGCTACACCTTC
CASSLGGLDYGYTF
>-|TRBV5-1|TRBJ2-1|-
TGCGCCAGCAGCCCAGCGCTGTCCTACAATGAGCAGTTCTTC
CASSPALSYNEQFF
>-|TRBV28|TRBJ1-2|-
TGTGCCAGCAGTTGGGACGGGGGAAATGGCTACACCTTC
CASSWDGGNGYTF
>-|TRBV6-5|TRBJ2-7|TRBD1
TGTGCCAGCAGTTCCGGACAGGGGAGGAACGAGCAGTACTTC
CASSSGQGRNEQYF
>-|TRBV11-2|TRBJ1-2|-
TGTGCCAGCAGCCTTAGCCGGACAGTCTCTCACTATGGCTACACCTTC
CASSLSRTVSHYGYTF
>-|TRBV5-1|TRBJ2-5|-
TGCGCCAGCAGCTTCCAGGGAGAGACCCAGTACTTC
CASSFQGETQYF
>-|TRBV7-6|TRBJ1-3|TRBD1
TGTGCCAGCAGCTTAGACAGGACAGGCTTCTCTGGAAACACCATATATTTT
CASSLDRTGFSGNTIYF
>-|TRBV28|TRBJ2-7|TRBD2
TGTGCCAGCAGCCCCCTGGGGACTAGCGGTTTTCCCCTCTACGAGCAGTACTTC
CASSPLGTSGFPLYEQYF
>-|TRBV2|TRBJ2-3|-
TGTGCCAGCAGTGAAGCGCTTCGGGATACGCAGTATTTT
CASSEALRDTQYF
>-|TRBV6-6|TRBJ2-1|TRBD2
TGTGCCAGCAGTTATGGTAGCGGGGGAGGTGGTGAGCAGTTCTTC
CASSYGSGGGGEQFF
>-|TRBV6-5|TRBJ1-2|-
TGTGCCAGCAGTTACTCGAATCAAGGGGTGGGCGGCTACACCTTC
CASSYSNQGVGGYTF
>-|TRBV4-1|TRBJ2-4|-
TGCGCCAGCAGCCAAGAAGGAGGACAGATCAAAAACATTCAGTACTTC
CASSQEGGQIKNIQYF
>-|TRBV9|TRBJ2-3|TRBD2
TGTGCCAGCAGCTCCTCAGGACTAGCGGGGAGCACAGATACGCAGTATTTT
CASSSSGLAGSTDTQYF
>few|TRBV2|TRBJ2-7|-
TGTGCCAGCACCCCAGGGTCCTACGAGCAGTACTTC
CASTPGSYEQYF
>-|TRBV29-1|TRBJ2-3|-
TGCAGCGTTGAAGACGTATCAGATACGCAGTATTTT
CSVEDVSDTQYF
>-|TRBV5-1|TRBJ2-4|-
TGCGCCAGCAGCTTGGGGACAGCCTCCCCTCTTTTAGCCAAAAACATTCAGTACTTC
CASSLGTASPLLAKNIQYF
>-|TRBV7-9|TRBJ1-3|-
TGTGCCAGCAGCTTAGAGTCGGGGACCATATATTTT
CASSLESGTIYF
>-|TRBV5-1|TRBJ2-3|TRBD2
TGCGCCAGCCAACCAGGGGGACTAGCGAGCGCAGATACGCAGTATTTT
CASQPGGLASADTQYF
>few|TRBV10-3|TRBJ2-7|-
TGTGCCATCAGTGAGCCCACAGCGGGTTCCGAGCAGTACTTC
CAISEPTAGSEQYF
>-|TRBV5-1|TRBJ2-7|-
TGCGCCAGCAGCTACCGGGACTACGAGCAGTACTTC
CASSYRDYEQYF
>-|TRBV5-1|TRBJ2-3|-
TGCGCCAGCAGCTTGGCGGTAGATACGCAGTATTTT
CASSLAVDTQYF
>-|TRBV7-8|TRBJ2-4|TRBD2
TGTGCCAGCAGCGCCGCGGTAGCGGGAACAACGGGGAACATTCAGTACTTC
CASSAAVAGTTGNIQYF
>-|TRBV19|TRBJ2-2|TRBD1
TGTGCCAGTAGTATGGGACAGGGGTGGACCGGGGAGCTGTTTTTT
CASSMGQGWTGELFF
>-|TRBV28|TRBJ2-7|TRBD2
TGTGCCAGCATTAAGAGCGGGAGTTCCTACGAGCAGTACTTC
CASIKSGSSYEQYF
>-|TRBV10-2|TRBJ2-7|TRBD1
TGCGCCAGCAGTGAGGGACAGGGTTACGAGCAGTACTTC
CASSEGQGYEQYF
>once|TRBV9|TRBJ2-1|-
TGTGCCAGCAGCGTAGTGGCGGGTCCCTCCTACAATGAGCAGTTCTTC
CASSVVAGPSYNEQFF
>-|TRBV6-6|TRBJ2-7|TRBD1
TGTGCCAGCAGTTACGATGGACAGGTAACCCTCTACGAGCAGTACTTC
CASSYDGQVTLYEQYF
>-|TRBV29-1|TRBJ2-4|-
TGCAGCGTTGGGGGAGTAAGGTCTCGGAACATTCAGTACTTC
CSVGGVRSRNIQYF
>-|TRBV6-5|TRBJ1-3|-
TGTGCCAGCAGTTCGGGACTGCTCTCTGGAAACACCATATATTTT
CASSSGLLSGNTIYF
>-|TRBV5-1|TRBJ1-2|-
TGCGCCAGCAGCTTGGAGGGGGGCTACACCTTC
CASSLEGGYTF
>-|TRBV6-5|TRBJ2-7|-
TGTGCCAGCAGTACACCTCTCAACACCTACGAGCAGTACTTC
CASSTPLNTYEQYF
>-|TRBV18|TRBJ2-3|TRBD2
TGTGCCAGCTCACGTACTAGCGGGAGGGCCACAGATACGCAGTATTTT
CASSRTSGRATDTQYF
>few|TRBV7-9|TRBJ2-7|TRBD2
TGTGCCAGCAGCTCCGGGACTAGCGGGATCGCCTACGAGCAGTACTTC
CASSSGTSGIAYEQYF
>few|TRBV27|TRBJ2-7|-
TGTGCCAGCAGTGGGGTTGGGGCAGCAGAAACCTACGAGCAGTACTTC
CASSGVGAAETYEQYF
>-|TRBV6-6|TRBJ2-1|-
TGTGCCAGCATCCGGGGGAGGTCCTACAATGAGCAGTTCTTC
CASIRGRSYNEQFF
>few|TRBV14|TRBJ2-1|TRBD2
TGTGCCAGCAGCCTCTTGGGACTAGCGGGAGGTCTCTACAATGAGCAGTTCTTC
CASSLLGLAGGLYNEQFF
>-|TRBV6-6|TRBJ2-4|-
TGTGCCAGCAGTTCCATGGCGGCGGGTACCAAAAACATTCAGTACTTC
CASSSMAAGTKNIQYF
>-|TRBV4-2|TRBJ1-1|-
TGTGCCAGCAGCCTGAGGCGAATGAACACTGAAGCTTTCTTT
CASSLRRMNTEAFF
>-|TRBV10-3|TRBJ1-2|TRBD1
TGTGCCATCAGCGAGACAGACAGGGCGGACTATGGCTACACCTTC
CAISETDRADYGYTF
>-|TRBV4-1|TRBJ2-5|TRBD2
TGCGCCAGCAGTGGAGGGGAGGCGGGAGGAGAGACCCAGTACTTC
CASSGGEAGGETQYF
>few|TRBV19|TRBJ2-7|TRBD2
TGTGCCAGCGGGACTAGGGGATACGAGCAGTACTTC
CASGTRGYEQYF
>-|TRBV19|TRBJ2-1|TRBD2
TGTGCCAGTAGTAGGGGACTAGCGGGAGGGCCCTACAATGAGCAGTTCTTC
CASSRGLAGGPYNEQFF
>-|TRBV30|TRBJ2-7|-
TGTGCCTGGAGTGTAAGCAGGTATAGGTACTTC
CAWSVSRYRYF
>-|TRBV7-6|TRBJ1-3|-
TGTGCCAGCAGCGCGGGACGGAGCTCTGGAAACACCATATATTTT
CASSAGRSSGNTIYF
>-|TRBV19|TRBJ1-1|TRBD1
TGTGCCAGTAGTATTACCAGGGGGACTGAAGCTTTCTTT
CASSITRGTEAFF
>-|TRBV4-2|TRBJ2-7|-
TGTGCCAGCAGCCAAGATCTGGGACACTACGAGCAGTACTTC
CASSQDLGHYEQYF
>-|TRBV7-9|TRBJ2-1|TRBD2
TGTGCCAGCAGCTTAGAGTCGACTAGCGGATTCTACAATGAGCAGTTCTTC
CASSLESTSGFYNEQFF
>-|TRBV4-1|TRBJ2-7|-
TGCGCCAGCAGTCAAGAAGCGGGTGCCTACGAGCAGTACTTC
CASSQEAGAYEQYF
>-|TRBV10-3|TRBJ2-3|TRBD2
TGTGCCATCAGGCCCCCTGGACTAGCGGGGAGCACAGATACGCAGTATTTT
CAIRPPGLAGSTDTQYF
>-|TRBV28|TRBJ1-4|TRBD1
TGTGCCATCCTACCGGGACAGAAAAATGAAAAACTGTTTTTT
CAILPGQKNEKLFF
>-|TRBV6-1|TRBJ1-5|-
TGTGCCAGCAGTGAATCGGGACACTTTAGCAATCAGCCCCAGCATTTT
CASSESGHFSNQPQHF
>-|TRBV4-2|TRBJ2-1|TRBD1
TGTGCCAGCAGCCAAGACCGGACAGGGCAGTTCTTC
CASSQDRTGQFF
>-|TRBV10-1|TRBJ2-1|TRBD2
TGCGCCAGCAGTGCAACACTAGCGGGAGTCTACAATGAGCAGTTCTTC
CASSATLAGVYNEQFF
>-|TRBV5-5|TRBJ2-7|-
TGTGCCAGCAGGATAAGGCAGGGCTCCTACGAGCAGTACTTC
CASRIRQGSYEQYF
>-|TRBV5-1|TRBJ1-1|-
TGCGCCAGCAGCTTGGTCGCGAGCGGCACTGAAGCTTTCTTT
CASSLVASGTEAFF
>-|TRBV7-2|TRBJ1-2|TRBD1
TGTGCCAGCAGCTCCCCAATAGGGGGACAGAGTAACTATGGCTACACCTTC
CASSSPIGGQSNYGYTF
>once|TRBV13|TRBJ2-5|TRBD2
TGTGCCAGCAGCTCTCGCGGAGGCGGGAGGGGAGAGACCCAGTACTTC
CASSSRGGGRGETQYF
>-|TRBV18|TRBJ2-1|-
TGTGCCAGCTCACCCCTGGGGCCCAATGAGCAGTTCTTC
CASSPLGPNEQFF
>-|TRBV6-5|TRBJ1-6|-
TGTGCCAGCAGTTACGTTTCAGGGGTTAATTCACCCCTCCACTTT
CASSYVSGVNSPLHF
>-|TRBV2|TRBJ2-3|TRBD2
TGTGCCAGTCGCCGGGCGGGAGTAGGAGATACGCAGTATTTT
CASRRAGVGDTQYF